This record covers a single T cell receptor beta chain. This clone was detected a few times. Its antigen is not yet known. No qualities accompany the bases; no much larger clone lies one base away. This sample stems from a study of blood T cell repertoires in COVID-19 (dated by TCRdb to about 2020). A note on the overall study: Samples from collaborators originated in the United States, Italy and Spain and spanned both the acute and convalescent phases of COVID-19. The samples were drawn from the first 160 participants of the ongoing ImmuneRACE study and from under 1,500 subjects provided by 6 global collaborators. A de-identified subject ID, COVID-19 status, age in years and sex were almost always included in the sample metadata. The repertoires were released in a freely available public database meant as a resource for research on the immune response to SARS-CoV-2. Deeply sampled blood TCRbeta repertoires from subjects exposed to, actively infected with, or recovered from COVID-19 were included in the dataset. Where HLA class I and class II types were available, the types were taken from metadata supplied by the sample provider, not from assay-based typing. The material from the prospective study consisted of cDNA or gDNA derived from T cells, B-cell-depleted T cells, or PBMCs. Study-wide findings and limitations: The quantity of clinical and demographic metadata differed by source and by participant and was supplied without curation.

From its cysteine to its phenylalanine, the CDR3 spans 16 amino acids. Only the CDR3 part of the read is kept: 48 bases, read in frame from the first base. The junction shows trimming of 3 bases on V and 2 bases on J, and the gene matches do not reach 5 bases of it. Based on the germline V gene (reference sequence), the CDR1 and CDR2 sequences are LNHNV and YYDKDF. TCRbeta CDR3 regions were amplified from genomic DNA by means of the immunoSEQ Assay, a bias-controlled multiplex PCR. Under the source paper's analysis protocol: Nucleated cell counts per sample were estimated from amplification of reference gene primers within the assay. To quantify the absolute abundance of each unique TCRbeta CDR3 rearrangement, sequence reads were collapsed and filtered. For each sample, productive Simpson clonality was calculated as the square root of Simpson's diversity index over productive rearrangements. The source is immuneACCESS, and TCRdb retained only in-frame sequences with V and J called. Part of the clones is not carried over; for the studies checked, unresolved V genes explain less than half of this, and the remainder is unexplained. D and trimming come from the DNA, and the V and J calls and clone size come from that table. This sample holds tens of thousands of clones; about 86% were observed only once. The ten largest clones represent about 24% of the sample.

Whole blood was collected in K2EDTA tubes by collaborating institutions according to the institutions' own protocols. For TCRbeta analysis, collaborator samples were shipped as frozen whole blood, as isolated PBMCs, or as DNA extracted from either sample type. Sequencing was carried out using peripheral blood. The rearrangement combines TRBV15 with TRBJ1-3; 9 central nucleotides agree with TRBD1. This clonotype was sampled from a woman aged 80 or over in a cohort sampled during active or convalescent COVID-19. The CDR3 in this case is CATSSLWTGAGNTIYF. The base sequence is TGTGCCACCAGCAGCCTTTGGACAGGGGCTGGAAACACCATATATTTT.